This TCR beta chain was recorded in a study of blood T cell repertoires in COVID-19. On the study more broadly: The study drew acute and convalescent COVID-19 samples from the United States, Italy and Spain. T cells, B-cell-depleted T cells, or PBMCs supplied cDNA or gDNA.

The CDR3 spans 14 residues. The germline CDR1 and CDR2 sequences are SGHKS and YYEKEE (reference sequence). Trimming took off 4 bases at V and 6 bases at J, with 13 bases between the two ends. Methods used by the authors: Nucleated cell counts were estimated from reference gene primer amplification. Sequencing used immunoSEQ multiplex PCR; TCRdb keeps in-frame clones, though not all of them. V and J calls and clone size are as listed in that table; D and trimming were resolved from the DNA. The sample consists of 350,000 to 450,000 clones, around nine tenths of them appearing once. Researchers sorted participants into cohorts using their self-reported clinical history.

This receptor was obtained from a woman aged 18 to 35 who had been exposed to COVID-19. The chain is built from TRBV5-5 and TRBJ2-2; D call uncertain. Sequenced sample: PBMCs or T cells enriched from blood (not recorded which). The CDR3, as DNA: TGTGCCAGCAGCCCCCAGGCTTTGTCCGGGGAGCTGTTTTTT. Translated: CASSPQALSGELFF. Together with reference TRBV5-5 and TRBJ2-2, the CDR3 gives the full variable domain: DAGVTQSPTHLIKTRGQQVTLRCSPISGHKSVSWYQQVLGQGPQFIFQYYEKEERGRGNFPDRFSARQFPNYSSELNVNALLLGDSALYLCASSPQALSGELFFGEGSRLTVL.